Listed below are T cell receptor beta chains from one sample, sequenced in a study of breast tumors, draining lymph nodes, adjacent tissues. TCRdb ran MiXCR on the multiplex PCR reads and lists one entry per CDR3 protein. The profile shows some 140,000 distinct CDR3 sequences, about 20% of them singletons. Sequencing input: axillary lymph node tissue. The receptors come from a female donor with breast cancer. Some clones in this sample may be carry-over from other donors' samples. Both conserved end residues are part of each CDR3. The D gene is left open where the match is weak. The listing skips clone size in some rows; elsewhere it reads once, few, many or a size class.

j_call	d_call	v_call	clone_size	cdr3_aa	cdr3_nt
TRBJ1-5	TRBD1	TRBV10-2	many	CASRMDRGQPQHF	TGCGCCAGCAGGATGGACAGGGGCCAACCCCAGCATTTT
TRBJ2-1	TRBD2	TRBV15	many	CATSRGGGRSDSYNEQFF	TGTGCCACCAGCAGGGGGGGGGGTCGCTCCGACTCCTACAATGAGCAGTTCTTC
TRBJ2-2	TRBD1	TRBV11-1	many	CASSSNRGNTGELFF	TGTGCCAGCAGCTCGAACAGGGGAAACACCGGGGAGCTGTTTTTT
TRBJ2-7	TRBD2	TRBV27	many	CASRTGTSGSEQYF	TGTGCCAGCAGGACCGGGACTAGCGGGAGCGAGCAGTACTTC
TRBJ2-2	NA	TRBV9	many	CASSVVGGRSGELFF	TGTGCCAGCAGCGTAGTAGGCGGACGGTCCGGGGAGCTGTTTTTT
TRBJ2-1	NA	TRBV2	many	CASSGLGGSYNEQFF	TGTGCCAGCAGTGGTCTGGGGGGCTCCTACAATGAGCAGTTCTTC
TRBJ2-1	NA	TRBV18	NA	CASSPASVGNEQFF	TGTGCCAGCTCCCCGGCTAGCGTGGGGAATGAGCAGTTCTTC
TRBJ2-1	NA	TRBV28	NA	CASSFRSGQYNEQFF	TGTGCCAGCAGTTTTAGGAGCGGACAATACAATGAGCAGTTCTTC
TRBJ2-7	NA	TRBV6-1	many	CASSEVGGSSYEQYF	TGTGCCAGCAGTGAAGTAGGGGGTAGTTCCTACGAGCAGTACTTC
TRBJ2-7	TRBD2	TRBV4-2	many	CASSQAPLATSSYEQYF	TGTGCCAGCAGCCAAGCCCCACTAGCGACAAGCTCCTACGAGCAGTACTTC
TRBJ1-6	TRBD1	TRBV5-6	many	CASSFRGGQNSPLHF	TGTGCCAGCAGCTTCAGGGGGGGGCAAAATTCACCCCTCCACTTT
TRBJ2-7	NA	TRBV14	many	CASSQLGTYEQYF	TGTGCCAGCAGCCAGCTAGGAACGTACGAGCAGTACTTC
TRBJ2-1	NA	TRBV20-1	many	CSARGRDTYNEQFF	TGCAGTGCTAGAGGGCGGGACACCTACAATGAGCAGTTCTTC
TRBJ2-7	TRBD1	TRBV7-9	many	CASSLEVTGVEQYF	TGTGCCAGCAGCTTAGAAGTGACAGGGGTCGAGCAGTACTTC
TRBJ2-2	TRBD1	TRBV19	many	CASSTSRDRNTGELFF	TGTGCCAGTAGTACCTCGAGGGACAGGAACACCGGGGAGCTGTTTTTT
TRBJ2-5	NA	TRBV18	NA	CASSPYSVRETQYF	TGTGCCAGCTCACCATACTCGGTACGAGAGACCCAGTACTTC